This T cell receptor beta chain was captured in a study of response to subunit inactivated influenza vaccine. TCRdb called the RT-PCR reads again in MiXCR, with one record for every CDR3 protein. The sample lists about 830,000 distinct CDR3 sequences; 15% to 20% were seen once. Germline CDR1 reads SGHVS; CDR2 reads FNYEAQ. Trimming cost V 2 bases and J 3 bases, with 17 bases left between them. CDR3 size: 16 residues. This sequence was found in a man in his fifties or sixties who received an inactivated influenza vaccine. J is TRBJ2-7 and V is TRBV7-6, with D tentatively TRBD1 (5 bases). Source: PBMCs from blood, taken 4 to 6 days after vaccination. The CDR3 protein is CASSLSFRRVVYEQYF. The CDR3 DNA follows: TGTGCCAGCAGCTTATCCTTTCGCAGGGTAGTCTACGAGCAGTACTTC.